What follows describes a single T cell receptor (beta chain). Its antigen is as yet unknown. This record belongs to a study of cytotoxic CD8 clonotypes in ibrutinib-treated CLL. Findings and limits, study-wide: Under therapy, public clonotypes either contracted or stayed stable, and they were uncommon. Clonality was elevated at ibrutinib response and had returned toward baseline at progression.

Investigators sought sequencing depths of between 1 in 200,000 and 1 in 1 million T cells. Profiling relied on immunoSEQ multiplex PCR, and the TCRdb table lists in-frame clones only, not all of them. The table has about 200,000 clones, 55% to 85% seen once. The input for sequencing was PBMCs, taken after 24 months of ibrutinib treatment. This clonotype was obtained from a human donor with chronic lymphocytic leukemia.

CDR3 amino acids: CASTPGTGGTQPQHF. The CDR3 DNA follows: TGTGCCAGCACTCCCGGGACAGGGGGCACTCAGCCCCAGCATTTT. This chain joins TRBV6-6 and TRBJ1-5; 12 nucleotides align to TRBD1. J was trimmed by 6 bases and V by 7 bases; bases with no gene match: 7. The length of the CDR3 is 15 residues. Germline CDR1 reads MNHNY; CDR2 reads SVGAGI (reference sequence).